The 18 T cell receptor beta chains in this list originate from one sample, sequenced in a study of cytomegalovirus exposure and HLA in healthy donors. The PCR employed 60 Vbeta primers together with 13 Jbeta primers. Assay used: immunoSEQ multiplex PCR; TCRdb lists only in-frame clones, some missing. This sample has 200,000 or so clones; less than 90% occur once, and the top ten carry less than 0.3%. Sequencing was carried out using PBMCs. The receptors here all came from a girl under three years old in good health and CMV-seronegative.

This clone was seen only once. This chain links TRBV2 with TRBJ2-1; 9 bases align to TRBD2. This CDR3 spans 15 amino acids. CDR1 and CDR2 (germline): SNHLY, FYNNEI. Unmatched junction bases numbered 11, after V lost 8 bases and J lost 6 bases. The chain's CDR3 is CASGESGGFGNEQFF. DNA for the CDR3: TGTGCCAGCGGGGAGAGCGGGGGGTTCGGCAATGAGCAGTTCTTC.

The chain recombines TRBV11-2 with TRBJ2-7, with 7 bases aligning to TRBD2. V shed 0 bases and J 0 bases; nucleotides not matched to a gene: 2. Germline V gene sequence: CDR1 SGHAT, CDR2 FQNNGV. The CDR3 has 15 residues. CDR3 DNA: TGTGCCAGCAGCTTAGACGGGGGGTCCTCCTACGAGCAGTACTTC. This codes for CASSLDGGSSYEQYF.

The chain couples TRBV10-3 to TRBJ1-2; weak D call: TRBD1 (5 bases). The CDR3 has 14 amino acids. Germline V gene sequence: CDR1 ENHRY, CDR2 SYGVKD. With 5 bases removed from V and 3 bases from J, the gap between germline ends came to 13 bases. This CDR3 reads CAISRGRGDYGYTF. The CDR3 nucleotides read TGTGCCATCAGTAGAGGACGGGGGGACTATGGCTACACCTTC.

The CDR3 nucleotides read TGTGCCAGCAGCTGGGACACTTATGATGAAAAACTGTTTTTT. As protein: CASSWDTYDEKLFF. The rearrangement links TRBV7-9 to TRBJ1-4, with TRBD1 as a possible D gene (6 bases). Germline values: CDR1 SEHNR, CDR2 FQNEAQ (reference sequence). Trimming pared 4 bases from V and 6 bases from J, leaving 12 bases between. The length of the CDR3 is 14 residues.

This clone was seen a single time. This chain connects TRBV7-9 to TRBJ1-1; the D is unclear. Trimming cost V 5 bases and J 1 base, with 17 bases left between them. The germline gives CDR1 SEHNR, CDR2 FQNEAQ (reference sequence). CDR3 length: 16 residues. The CDR3 sequence: CASSPRGVGRNTEAFF. In DNA, the CDR3 is TGTGCCAGCAGCCCCCGGGGAGTGGGGAGGAACACTGAAGCTTTCTTT. The full variable domain, rest sourced from reference TRBV7-9 and TRBJ1-1, is DTGVSQNPRHKITKRGQNVTFRCDPISEHNRLYWYRQTLGQGPEFLTYFQNEAQLEKSRLLSDRFSAERPKGSFSTLEIQRTEQGDSAMYLCASSPRGVGRNTEAFFGQGTRLTVV.

The chain combines TRBV2 with TRBJ2-2; D is possibly TRBD2 (5 bases). The CDR3 totals 14 residues. V was shortened by 4 bases and J by 4 bases, with 10 bases between the two germline ends. Germline V gives CDR1 SNHLY, CDR2 FYNNEI. The DNA for the CDR3 is TGTGCCAGCAGTGGGGAGAGGTTCACCGGGGAGCTGTTTTTT. It is translated as CASSGERFTGELFF.

This chain joins TRBV4-2 and TRBJ2-3; 8 nucleotides agree with TRBD2. Germline CDR1 LGHNA, CDR2 YNFKEQ. V was pared by 0 bases and J by 4 bases, with 12 bases of the junction left unmatched. The CDR3 spans 18 residues. The CDR3 sequence: CASSQDVGRAEFADTQYF. CDR3 DNA sequence: TGTGCCAGCAGCCAAGACGTCGGGAGGGCCGAGTTCGCAGATACGCAGTATTTT.

The CDR3 sequence: CASSSDPRAGGRYNEQFF. The CDR3 coding sequence is TGCGCCAGCAGCTCGGACCCTCGAGCGGGAGGGAGGTACAATGAGCAGTTCTTC. The rearrangement links TRBV5-1 to TRBJ2-1; TRBD2 agrees at 10 bases. V trimming: 3 bases; J trimming: 4 bases; junction bases outside the gene matches: 13. Germline CDR1 SGHRS, CDR2 YFSETQ. The CDR3 covers 18 residues.

V and J are TRBV9 and TRBJ2-2; D gene uncertain. This CDR3 comprises 13 residues. V lost 1 base and J lost 8, with 9 bases in between. Germline V lookup: CDR1 SGDLS, CDR2 YYNGEE. The CDR3 loop is CASSVNTLGELFF. Here the CDR3 DNA reads TGTGCCAGCAGCGTAAACACCTTAGGGGAGCTGTTTTTT.

CDR3 in amino acids: CASSLTENTEAFF. The CDR3 DNA reads TGTGCCAGCAGCCTGACAGAGAACACTGAAGCTTTCTTT. The chain carries TRBV6-5 and TRBJ1-1, with D tentatively TRBD1 (5 bases). V lost 6 bases, J lost 1 base, and 9 bases lay in between. The length of the CDR3 is 13 residues. Germline V lookup: CDR1 MNHEY, CDR2 SVGAGI.

This clone was seen once. The V and J genes are TRBV27 and TRBJ1-1, with D possibly being TRBD1 (5 bases). This CDR3 has 13 amino acids. Trimming shortened V by 2 bases and J by 6 bases, and 10 bases separated the two germline ends. Germline V gene data show CDR1 as MNHEY and CDR2 as SMNVEV (reference sequence). The CDR3 nucleotides are TGTGCCAGCAGTTTAGACGGACACCCTGAAGCTTTCTTT. This sequence encodes CASSLDGHPEAFF.

The rearrangement links TRBV7-8 to TRBJ1-1; D unresolved. Trimming cost V 3 bases and J 7 bases, with 18 bases left between them. This CDR3 has 15 residues. From germline, CDR1 is SGHVS and CDR2 FQNEAQ. CDR3 region: CASSFTDYLTSEAFF. DNA for the CDR3: TGTGCCAGCAGCTTTACGGACTATCTTACTAGTGAAGCTTTCTTT. Using reference TRBV7-8 and TRBJ1-1 for the parts outside the CDR3, the full variable domain is GAGVSQSPRYKVAKRGQDVALRCDPISGHVSLFWYQQALGQGPEFLTYFQNEAQLDKSGLPSDRFFAERPEGSVSTLKIQRTQQEDSAVYLCASSFTDYLTSEAFFGQGTRLTVV.

The chain couples TRBV15 to TRBJ1-5; D not certain. The germline V gene has CDR1 LNHNV and CDR2 YYDKDF (reference sequence). Between the trimmed V and J ends, which lost 0 bases and 2 bases, there was a span of 5 bases. CDR3 length equals 14 residues. The CDR3: CATSRDLGNQPQHF. The CDR3 coding sequence is TGTGCCACCAGCAGAGATCTCGGCAATCAGCCCCAGCATTTT. Supplemented by reference TRBV15 and TRBJ1-5, the full variable domain reads DAMVIQNPRYQVTQFGKPVTLSCSQTLNHNVMYWYQQKSSQAPKLLFHYYDKDFNNEADTPDNFQSRRPNTSFCFLDIRSPGLGDTAMYLCATSRDLGNQPQHFGDGTRLSIL.

This clone showed up just once. V usage is TRBV6-5 and J usage is TRBJ1-5, with D uncertain. Trimming stripped 4 bases from V and 4 bases from J, with 11 bases between. The germline gives CDR1 MNHEY, CDR2 SVGAGI. The CDR3 is 14 residues long. The CDR3 DNA reads TGTGCCAGCAGTTCACGGGGTACGAATCAGCCCCAGCATTTT. It is translated as CASSSRGTNQPQHF.

The chain uses TRBV5-6 and TRBJ1-5; a weak D match, TRBD1 (6 bases). Trimming took 4 bases from V and 4 from J, leaving 12 bases between them. This CDR3 contains 14 residues. Germline CDR1 SGHDT, CDR2 YYEEEE. CDR3 bases: TGTGCCAGCAGCAAGGACGGACAGAATCAGCCCCAGCATTTT. Protein sequence: CASSKDGQNQPQHF.

The chain is built from TRBV2 and TRBJ2-3, with D possibly TRBD1 on 5 matching bases. V was shortened by 3 bases and J by 2 bases, with 12 bases between the two germline ends. From germline, CDR1 is SNHLY and CDR2 FYNNEI. CDR3 length: 15 amino acids. CDR3 DNA: TGTGCCAGCAGTGACGGTAGCAGGGACACAGATACGCAGTATTTT. It translates to CASSDGSRDTDTQYF.

This clone was seen only once. The rearrangement links TRBV19 to TRBJ1-5; 10 bases are shared with TRBD1. The CDR3 extends over 16 amino acids. J gave up 4 bases and V 1 base, and 4 bases lay outside the gene matches. CDR1 LNHDA and CDR2 SQIVND come from the germline V gene (reference sequence). CDR3 region: CASSIVRGQGNQPQHF. CDR3 DNA: TGTGCCAGTAGTATAGTACGGGGACAGGGGAATCAGCCCCAGCATTTT.

The genes are TRBV10-3 and TRBJ1-1; tentative D call: TRBD1 (5 bases). V gave up 2 bases and J gave up 9 bases, with 10 bases separating them. This CDR3 has 12 amino acids. The germline V gene encodes CDR1 ENHRY and CDR2 SYGVKD. For the CDR3, the DNA is TGTGCCATCAGTGAGGGGGCGGGGAAAGCTTTCTTT. Translating gives CAISEGAGKAFF.